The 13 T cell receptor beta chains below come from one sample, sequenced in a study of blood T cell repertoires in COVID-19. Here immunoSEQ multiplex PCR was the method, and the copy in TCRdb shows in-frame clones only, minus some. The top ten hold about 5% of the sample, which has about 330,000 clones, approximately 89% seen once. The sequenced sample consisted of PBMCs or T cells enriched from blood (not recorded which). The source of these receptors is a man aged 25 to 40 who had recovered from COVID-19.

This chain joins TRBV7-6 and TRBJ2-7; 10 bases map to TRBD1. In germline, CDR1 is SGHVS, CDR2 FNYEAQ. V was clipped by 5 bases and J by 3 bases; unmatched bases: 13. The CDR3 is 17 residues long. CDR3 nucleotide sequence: TGTGCCAGCAGCATTAACTCCGGGACAGGGGCTTTCTACGAGCAGTACTTC. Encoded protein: CASSINSGTGAFYEQYF.

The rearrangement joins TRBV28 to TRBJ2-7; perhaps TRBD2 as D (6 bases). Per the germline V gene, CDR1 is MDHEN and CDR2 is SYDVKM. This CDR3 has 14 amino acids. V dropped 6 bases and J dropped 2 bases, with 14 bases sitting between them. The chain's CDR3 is CASSPGTEAYEQYF. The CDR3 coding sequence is TGTGCCAGCAGCCCTGGGACTGAAGCCTACGAGCAGTACTTC.

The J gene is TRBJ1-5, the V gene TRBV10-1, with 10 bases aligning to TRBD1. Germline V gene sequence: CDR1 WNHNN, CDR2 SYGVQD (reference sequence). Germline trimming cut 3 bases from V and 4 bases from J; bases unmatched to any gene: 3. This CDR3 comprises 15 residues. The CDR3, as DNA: TGCGCCAGCAGTGAAGGGACAGGGGCAAATCAGCCCCAGCATTTT. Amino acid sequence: CASSEGTGANQPQHF.

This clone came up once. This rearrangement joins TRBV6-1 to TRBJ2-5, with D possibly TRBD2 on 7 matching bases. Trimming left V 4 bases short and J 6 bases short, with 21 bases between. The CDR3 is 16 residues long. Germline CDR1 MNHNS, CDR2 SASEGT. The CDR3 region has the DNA TGTGCCAGCAGTGGACCTGAGGGGGGGTTGGGACAGACCCAGTACTTC. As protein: CASSGPEGGLGQTQYF.

CDR3 loop: CASSLFQQGVAGELFF. The CDR3 nucleotides are TGTGCCAGCAGTTTGTTCCAACAGGGGGTGGCCGGGGAGCTGTTTTTT. V is TRBV28 and J is TRBJ2-2; 8 positions agree with TRBD1. In germline, CDR1 is MDHEN, CDR2 SYDVKM. This CDR3 is built from 16 residues. J gave up 6 bases and V 3 bases, and 9 bases lay outside the gene matches.

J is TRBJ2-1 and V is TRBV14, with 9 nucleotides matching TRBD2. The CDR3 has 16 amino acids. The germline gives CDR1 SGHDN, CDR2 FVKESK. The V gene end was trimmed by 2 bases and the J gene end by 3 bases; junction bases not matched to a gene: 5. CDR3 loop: CASSQTERGDYNEQFF. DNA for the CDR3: TGTGCCAGCAGCCAAACGGAGCGGGGGGACTACAATGAGCAGTTCTTC.

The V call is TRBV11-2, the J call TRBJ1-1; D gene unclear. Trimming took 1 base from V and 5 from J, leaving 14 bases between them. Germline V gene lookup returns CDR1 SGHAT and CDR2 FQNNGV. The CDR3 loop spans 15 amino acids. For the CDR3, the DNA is TGTGCCAGCAGCTTAGCCCCCCGGAGAGGGACTGAAGCTTTCTTT. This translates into CASSLAPRRGTEAFF.

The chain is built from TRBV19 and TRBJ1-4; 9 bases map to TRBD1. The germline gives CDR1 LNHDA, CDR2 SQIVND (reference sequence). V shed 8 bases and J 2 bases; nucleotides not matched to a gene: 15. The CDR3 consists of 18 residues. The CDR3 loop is CASRPPLGQGPTNEKLFF. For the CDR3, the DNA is TGTGCCAGTCGCCCCCCATTGGGACAGGGACCCACTAATGAAAAACTGTTTTTT.

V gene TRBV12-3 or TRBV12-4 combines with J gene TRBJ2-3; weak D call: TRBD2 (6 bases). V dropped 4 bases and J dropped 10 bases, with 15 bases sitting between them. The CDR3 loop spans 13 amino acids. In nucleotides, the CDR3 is TGTGCCAGCAGTTCTCGACTAGTTAGTGCGCAGTATTTT. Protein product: CASSSRLVSAQYF.

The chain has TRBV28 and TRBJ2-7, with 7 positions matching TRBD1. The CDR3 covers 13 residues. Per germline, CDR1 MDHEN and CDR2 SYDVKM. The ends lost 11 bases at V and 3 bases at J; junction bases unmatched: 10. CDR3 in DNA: TGTGCCTCCCGCATTGGGACAGACTACGAGCAGTACTTC. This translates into CASRIGTDYEQYF.

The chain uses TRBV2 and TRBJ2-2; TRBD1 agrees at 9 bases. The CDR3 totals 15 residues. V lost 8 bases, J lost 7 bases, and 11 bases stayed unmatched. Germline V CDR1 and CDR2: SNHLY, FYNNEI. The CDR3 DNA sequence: TGTGCCAGCCAACCGGGACAGGGAGCGGGCGGGGAGCTGTTTTTT. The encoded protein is CASQPGQGAGGELFF.

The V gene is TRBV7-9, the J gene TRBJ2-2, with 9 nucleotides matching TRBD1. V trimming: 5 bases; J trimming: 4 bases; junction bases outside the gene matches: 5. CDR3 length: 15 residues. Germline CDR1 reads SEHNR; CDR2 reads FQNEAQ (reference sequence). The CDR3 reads CASSPGTGFTGELFF. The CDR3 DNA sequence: TGTGCCAGCAGCCCCGGGACAGGGTTCACCGGGGAGCTGTTTTTT.

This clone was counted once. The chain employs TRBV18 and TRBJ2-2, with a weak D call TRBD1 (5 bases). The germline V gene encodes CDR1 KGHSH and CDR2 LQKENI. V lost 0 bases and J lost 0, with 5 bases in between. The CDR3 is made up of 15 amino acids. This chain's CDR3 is CASSPPGANTGELFF. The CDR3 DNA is TGTGCCAGCTCACCACCAGGGGCGAACACCGGGGAGCTGTTTTTT.